This T cell receptor beta chain is drawn from a study of control samples from healthy donors and cancer patients. Assay: immunoSEQ multiplex PCR; the TCRdb copy retains only in-frame clones and omits some. The table records about 220,000 clones, about 95% of them present only once. V was pared by 0 bases and J by 11 bases, with 16 bases between. The CDR3 totals 13 residues. CDR1 is SQVTM and CDR2 is ANQGSEA in the germline V gene. The chain links TRBV29-1 to TRBJ1-1; maybe TRBD1 (5 bases). This clonotype was sampled from a man between 50 and 59 years old in good health. The sequenced sample consisted of blood. CDR3 loop: CSVEEREGRGAFF. The CDR3 coding sequence is TGCAGCGTTGAAGAGCGGGAAGGACGGGGGGCTTTCTTT.